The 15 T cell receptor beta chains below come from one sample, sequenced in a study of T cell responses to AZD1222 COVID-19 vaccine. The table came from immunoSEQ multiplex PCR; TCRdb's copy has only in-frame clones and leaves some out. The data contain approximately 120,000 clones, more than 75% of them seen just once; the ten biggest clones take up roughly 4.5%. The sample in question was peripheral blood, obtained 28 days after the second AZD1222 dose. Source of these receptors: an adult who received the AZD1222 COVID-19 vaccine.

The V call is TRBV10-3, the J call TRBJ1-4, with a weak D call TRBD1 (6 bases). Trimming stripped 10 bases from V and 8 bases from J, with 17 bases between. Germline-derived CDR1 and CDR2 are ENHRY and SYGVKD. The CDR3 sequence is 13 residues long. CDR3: CATRQPTGEKLFF. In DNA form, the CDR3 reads TGTGCCACCAGACAGCCGACAGGAGAAAAACTGTTTTTT.

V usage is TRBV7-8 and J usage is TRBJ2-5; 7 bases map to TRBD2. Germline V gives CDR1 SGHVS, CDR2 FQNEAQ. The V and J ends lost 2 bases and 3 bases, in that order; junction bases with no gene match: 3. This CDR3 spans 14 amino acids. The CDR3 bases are TGTGCCAGCAGCTTATTGGGGGGGGAAGAGACCCAGTACTTC. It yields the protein CASSLLGGEETQYF.

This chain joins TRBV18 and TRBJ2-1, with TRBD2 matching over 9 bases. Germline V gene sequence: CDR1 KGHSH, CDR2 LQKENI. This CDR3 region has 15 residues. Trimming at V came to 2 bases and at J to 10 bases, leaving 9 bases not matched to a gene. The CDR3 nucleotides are TGTGCCAGCTCACCAGGTGGCGGGGGGGCTCGCGAGCAGTTCTTC. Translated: CASSPGGGGAREQFF.

CDR3 nucleotide sequence: TGTGCCAGCAGCTTGGCCTCTTTGTCTGAGAACAATGAGCAGTTCTTC. Protein: CASSLASLSENNEQFF. The chain couples TRBV5-6 to TRBJ2-1, with D uncertain. The V end was cut by 0 bases, the J end by 5 bases, with 15 bases between. Germline CDR1 SGHDT, CDR2 YYEEEE. The CDR3 extends over 16 amino acids.

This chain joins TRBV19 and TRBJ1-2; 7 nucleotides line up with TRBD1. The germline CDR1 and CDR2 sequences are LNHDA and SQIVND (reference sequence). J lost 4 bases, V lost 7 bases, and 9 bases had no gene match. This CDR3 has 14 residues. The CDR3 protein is CASKSGTALYGYTF. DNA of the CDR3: TGTGCCAGTAAATCGGGGACAGCACTCTATGGCTACACCTTC. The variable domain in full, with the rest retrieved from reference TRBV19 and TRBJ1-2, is DGGITQSPKYLFRKEGQNVTLSCEQNLNHDAMYWYRQDPGQGLRLIYYSQIVNDFQKGDIAEGYSVSREKKESFPLTVTSAQKNPTAFYLCASKSGTALYGYTFGSGTRLTVV.

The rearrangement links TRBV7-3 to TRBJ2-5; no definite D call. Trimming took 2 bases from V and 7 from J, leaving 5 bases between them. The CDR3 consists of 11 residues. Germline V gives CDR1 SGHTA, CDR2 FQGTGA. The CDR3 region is CASSLPGTQYF. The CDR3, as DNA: TGTGCCAGCAGCTTACCCGGGACCCAGTACTTC.

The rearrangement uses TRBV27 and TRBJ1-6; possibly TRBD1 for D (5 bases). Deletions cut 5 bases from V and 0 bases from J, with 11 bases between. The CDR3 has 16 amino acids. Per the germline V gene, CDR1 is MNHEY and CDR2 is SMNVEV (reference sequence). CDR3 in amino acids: CASSRAGSSYNSPLHF. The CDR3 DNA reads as TGTGCCAGCAGTCGAGCAGGGAGCTCCTATAATTCACCCCTCCACTTT.

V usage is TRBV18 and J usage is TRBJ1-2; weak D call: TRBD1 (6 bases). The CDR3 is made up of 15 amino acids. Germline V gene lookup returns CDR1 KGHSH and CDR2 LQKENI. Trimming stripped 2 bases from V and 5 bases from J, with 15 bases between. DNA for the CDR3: TGTGCCAGCTCACCAACCCGGGAACAGGGATATGGCTACACCTTC. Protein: CASSPTREQGYGYTF.

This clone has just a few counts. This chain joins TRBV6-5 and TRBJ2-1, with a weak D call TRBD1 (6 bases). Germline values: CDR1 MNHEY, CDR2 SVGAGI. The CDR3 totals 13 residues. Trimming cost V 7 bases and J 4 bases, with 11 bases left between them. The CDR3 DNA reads TGTGCCAGCAATCGAAGGGGGTACAATGAGCAGTTCTTC. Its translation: CASNRRGYNEQFF.

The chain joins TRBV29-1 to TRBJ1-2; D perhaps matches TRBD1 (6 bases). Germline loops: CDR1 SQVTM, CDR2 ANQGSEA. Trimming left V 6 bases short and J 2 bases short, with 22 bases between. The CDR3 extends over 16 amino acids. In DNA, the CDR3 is TGCAGCGTCGAGGGGGGGCGGTTTGGCGTAAACTATGGCTACACCTTC. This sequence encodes CSVEGGRFGVNYGYTF.

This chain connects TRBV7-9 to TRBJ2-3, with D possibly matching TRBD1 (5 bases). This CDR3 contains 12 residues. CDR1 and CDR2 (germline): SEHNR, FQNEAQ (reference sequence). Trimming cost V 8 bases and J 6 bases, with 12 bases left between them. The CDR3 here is CASEGARDTQYF. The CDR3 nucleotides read TGTGCCAGCGAAGGGGCACGGGATACGCAGTATTTT.

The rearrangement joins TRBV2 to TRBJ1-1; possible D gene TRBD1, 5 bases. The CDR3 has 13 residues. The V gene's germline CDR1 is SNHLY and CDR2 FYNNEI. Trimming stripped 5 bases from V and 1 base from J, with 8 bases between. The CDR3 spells CASSNQGNTEAFF. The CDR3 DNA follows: TGTGCCAGCAGTAACCAGGGGAACACTGAAGCTTTCTTT.

The CDR3 sequence: CASSETGASGADEQYF. The CDR3 nucleotides are TGTGCCAGCAGTGAAACCGGGGCGTCCGGGGCTGACGAGCAGTACTTC. This chain uses TRBV6-1 with TRBJ2-7; TRBD1 or TRBD2 may be the D gene (5 bases each). The V end lost 2 bases, the J end lost 5 bases, and 19 bases lay between the germline ends. This CDR3 region has 16 residues. Looked up from germline, CDR1 is MNHNS and CDR2 is SASEGT.

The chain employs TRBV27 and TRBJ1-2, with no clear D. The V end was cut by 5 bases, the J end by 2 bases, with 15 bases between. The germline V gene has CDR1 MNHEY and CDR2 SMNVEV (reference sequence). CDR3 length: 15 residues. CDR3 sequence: CASSPGFIGNYGYTF. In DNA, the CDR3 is TGTGCCAGCAGTCCCGGCTTCATTGGCAACTATGGCTACACCTTC.

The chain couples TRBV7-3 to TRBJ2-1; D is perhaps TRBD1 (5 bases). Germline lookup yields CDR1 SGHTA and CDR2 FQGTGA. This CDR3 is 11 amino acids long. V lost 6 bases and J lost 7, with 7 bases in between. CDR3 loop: CASSQGNEQFF. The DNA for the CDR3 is TGTGCCAGCAGTCAGGGAAATGAGCAGTTCTTC.